In this sample, the clone carrying this T cell receptor beta chain turned up a few times. The ends were cut back, 5 bases at V and 6 bases at J, with 23 bases in the middle. The CDR3 runs 16 residues. Per the germline V gene, CDR1 is MNHEY and CDR2 is SVGEGT. How the authors handled the data: How many nucleated cells were present was estimated from reference gene primer amplification. Assay used: immunoSEQ multiplex PCR; TCRdb lists only in-frame clones, some missing. V, J and clone size were drawn from that table, and D and trimming were deduced from the DNA. The data contain roughly 140,000 clones, 88% of them seen just once; the ten biggest clones take up more than 2%. These data come from a study of blood T cell repertoires in COVID-19. As for the study in general: Material from acute and convalescent COVID-19 was sourced from the United States, Italy and Spain. PBMCs, B-cell-depleted T cells, or T cells provided the cDNA or gDNA that made up the material.

The V and J genes are TRBV6-2 or TRBV6-3 and TRBJ2-7, with D uncertain. The sample consisted of peripheral blood. The origin of this receptor is a woman aged 70-85 years with acute or convalescent COVID-19. The CDR3 spells CASSGGYLSWRSEQYF. CDR3 DNA: TGTGCCAGCAGTGGCGGATATTTAAGTTGGCGTAGCGAGCAGTACTTC.